This T cell receptor (beta chain) was identified during a study of blood T cell repertoires in COVID-19. Study summary: T cells, B-cell-depleted T cells, or PBMCs supplied cDNA or gDNA.

Germline V gene data show CDR1 as LNHDA and CDR2 as SQIVND (reference sequence). The V and J ends lost 3 bases and 8 bases, in that order; junction bases with no gene match: 6. This CDR3 region has 13 residues. There are a few counts of this clone. Authors' processing steps: By means of reference gene primer amplification, nucleated cell counts were estimated. Assay: immunoSEQ multiplex PCR; the TCRdb copy retains only in-frame clones and omits some. V and J calls plus clone size are reproduced from that table; the DNA served to infer D and trimming. The top ten hold around 12% of the sample, which has a few hundred thousand clones, approximately 85% seen once.

The source is a man at least 80 years old with acute or convalescent COVID-19. The V and J genes are TRBV19 and TRBJ1-1; 7 bases map to TRBD1. Sequencing was performed on peripheral blood. This CDR3 reads CASSIGGTAEAFF. The CDR3 nucleotides are TGTGCCAGTAGTATTGGGGGGACAGCCGAAGCTTTCTTT.